Reported below is one TCR beta chain. The data are from a study of PD-1 and CTLA-4 blockade in melanoma. TCRdb keeps only in-frame clones here, not all; method: immunoSEQ multiplex PCR. Here the sample spans tens of thousands of clones, around 88% being singletons. In germline, CDR1 is SGHVS, CDR2 FQNEAQ. This CDR3 region has 13 residues. With 3 bases removed from V and 1 base from J, the gap between germline ends came to 6 bases. The J gene is TRBJ1-1, the V gene TRBV7-8; D gene unclear. The clonotype originates from a human donor with melanoma. This specimen was CD8+ T cells from peripheral blood, taken before anti-PD-1 treatment. The CDR3 region has the DNA TGTGCCAGCAGCTTGACTTCGAACACTGAAGCTTTCTTT. This sequence encodes CASSLTSNTEAFF.